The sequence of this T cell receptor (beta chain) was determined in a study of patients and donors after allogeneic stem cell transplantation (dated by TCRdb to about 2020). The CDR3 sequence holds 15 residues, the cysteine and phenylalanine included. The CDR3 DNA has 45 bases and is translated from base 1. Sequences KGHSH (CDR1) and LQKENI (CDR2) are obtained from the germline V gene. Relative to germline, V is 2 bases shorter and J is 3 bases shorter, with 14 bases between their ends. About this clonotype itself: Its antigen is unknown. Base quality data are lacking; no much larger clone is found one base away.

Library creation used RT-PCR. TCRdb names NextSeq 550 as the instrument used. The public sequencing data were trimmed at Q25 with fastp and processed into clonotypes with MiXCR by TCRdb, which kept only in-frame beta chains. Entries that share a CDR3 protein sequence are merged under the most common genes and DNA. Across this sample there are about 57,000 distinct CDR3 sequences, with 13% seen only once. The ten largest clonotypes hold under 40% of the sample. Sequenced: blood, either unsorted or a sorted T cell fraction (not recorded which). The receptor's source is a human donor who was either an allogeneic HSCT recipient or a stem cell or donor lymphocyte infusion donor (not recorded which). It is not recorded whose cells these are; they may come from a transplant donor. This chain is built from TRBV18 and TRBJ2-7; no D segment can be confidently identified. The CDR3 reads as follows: CASSPIVSGVYEQYF. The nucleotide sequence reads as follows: TGTGCCAGCTCACCAATCGTATCAGGCGTCTACGAGCAGTACTTC.